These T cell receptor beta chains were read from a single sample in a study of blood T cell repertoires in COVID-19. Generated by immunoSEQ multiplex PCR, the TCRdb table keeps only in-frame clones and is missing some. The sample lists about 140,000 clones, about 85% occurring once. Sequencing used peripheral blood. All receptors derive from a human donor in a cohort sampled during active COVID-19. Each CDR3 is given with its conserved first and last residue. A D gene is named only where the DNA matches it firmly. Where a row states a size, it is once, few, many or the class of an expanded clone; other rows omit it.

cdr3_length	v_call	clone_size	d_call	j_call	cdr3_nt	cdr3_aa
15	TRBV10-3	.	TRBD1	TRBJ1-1	TGTGCCATCAGAGCACGGACAGGGACGAACACTGAAGCTTTCTTT	CAIRARTGTNTEAFF
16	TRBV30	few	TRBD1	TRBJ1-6	TGTGCCTGGGGGCAGGGGGCCTTGGTAGGAAATTCACCCCTCCACTTT	CAWGQGALVGNSPLHF
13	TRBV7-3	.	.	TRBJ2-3	TGTGCCAGCAGCTTACAAGGGGCAGATACGCAGTATTTT	CASSLQGADTQYF
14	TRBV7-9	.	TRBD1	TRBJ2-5	TGTGCCAGCAGCTACAACAGGGGGCAAGAGACCCAGTACTTC	CASSYNRGQETQYF
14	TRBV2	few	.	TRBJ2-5	TGTGCCAGCAGTTCGGTGATAGTCCAAGAGACCCAGTACTTC	CASSSVIVQETQYF
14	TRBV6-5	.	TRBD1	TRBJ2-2	TGTGCCAGCACCCTGGACAGGGTGACCGGGGAGCTGTTTTTT	CASTLDRVTGELFF
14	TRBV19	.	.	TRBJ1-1	TGTGCCAGTAGGTTCCGGGAGCTAAACACTGAAGCTTTCTTT	CASRFRELNTEAFF
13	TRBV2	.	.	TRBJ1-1	TGTGCCAGCAATCCCCTGAGGGGGACTGAAGCTTTCTTT	CASNPLRGTEAFF
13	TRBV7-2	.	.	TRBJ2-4	TGTGCCAGCAGACCCGGTGGGGGGAGCATTCAGTACTTC	CASRPGGGSIQYF
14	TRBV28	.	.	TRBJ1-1	TGTGCCAGCAGTTTGGCCAGGGAGAACACTGAAGCTTTCTTT	CASSLARENTEAFF
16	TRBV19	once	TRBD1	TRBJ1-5	TGTGCCAGTAGTAGAACCGGGACAGGGGGGAATCAGCCCCAGCATTTT	CASSRTGTGGNQPQHF
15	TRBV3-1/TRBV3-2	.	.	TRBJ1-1	TGTGCCAGCAGCCAGCTGGACAGATTGAACACTGAAGCTTTCTTT	CASSQLDRLNTEAFF
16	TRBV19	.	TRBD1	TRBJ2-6	TGTGCCAGTAGTCAGGGGGCAGTCTCTGGGGCCAACGTCCTGACTTTC	CASSQGAVSGANVLTF
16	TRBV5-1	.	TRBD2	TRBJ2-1	TGCGCCAGCAGCTTGGGGGGGACTAGCGTCCCCGACCCCGAGTTCTTC	CASSLGGTSVPDPEFF
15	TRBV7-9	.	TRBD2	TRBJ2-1	TGTGCCAGCAGCCGGGGACTAGCGGGAGGCGGGGAGCAGTTCTTC	CASSRGLAGGGEQFF
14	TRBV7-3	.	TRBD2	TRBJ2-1	TGTGCCAGCAGCTCTAGCGGCTCCTACAATGAGCAGTTCTTC	CASSSSGSYNEQFF
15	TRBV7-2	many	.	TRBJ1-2	TGTGCCAGCAGCTTAGGGGCTGAAACATTCTATGGCTACACCTTC	CASSLGAETFYGYTF
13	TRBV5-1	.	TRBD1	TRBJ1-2	TGCGCCAGCAGCACGACAGGGATAGGTGGCTACACCTTC	CASSTTGIGGYTF
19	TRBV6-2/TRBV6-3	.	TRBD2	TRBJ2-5	TGTGCCAGCAGTCCCGCCTCCGGAGGAGCGGGAGGGGGGCCAGAGACCCAGTACTTC	CASSPASGGAGGGPETQYF
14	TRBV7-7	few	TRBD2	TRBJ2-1	TGTGCTAGCAGCTTAGCGGGAGCACCCAATGAGCAGTTCTTC	CASSLAGAPNEQFF
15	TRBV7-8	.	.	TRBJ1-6	TGTGCCAGCAGCTTAGCGGACAGACGGAGATCACCCCTCCACTTT	CASSLADRRRSPLHF
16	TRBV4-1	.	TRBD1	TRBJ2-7	TGCGCCAGCAGCCAGTCACTGGACAGGCTCCCAGGCGAGCAGTACTTC	CASSQSLDRLPGEQYF
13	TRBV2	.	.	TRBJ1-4	TGTGCCAGCAGAACAGGAGCAGGGGAAAAACTGTTTTTT	CASRTGAGEKLFF
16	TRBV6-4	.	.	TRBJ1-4	TGTGCCAGCAAAGAGACAGGATCCGCAACTAATGAAAAACTGTTTTTT	CASKETGSATNEKLFF
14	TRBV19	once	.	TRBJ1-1	TGTGCCAGTAGTAAGGGGCCGGCGCAATTGAGAGCTTTCTTT	CASSKGPAQLRAFF
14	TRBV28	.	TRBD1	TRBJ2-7	TGTGCCAGCAGTTCTCCCGGGACAGGGTATGAGCAGTACTTC	CASSSPGTGYEQYF
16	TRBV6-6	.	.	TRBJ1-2	TGTGCCAGCGTCTTTCCGGAGGGACTCCCGGGAGGTGGCTACACCTTC	CASVFPEGLPGGGYTF
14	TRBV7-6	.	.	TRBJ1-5	TGTGCCTCAAACCCTGGGGGGGGACATCAGCCCCAGCATTTT	CASNPGGGHQPQHF
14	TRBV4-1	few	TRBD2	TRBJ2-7	TGCGCCAGCAGCCGGACTAGCCCTAACTACGAGCAGTACTTC	CASSRTSPNYEQYF
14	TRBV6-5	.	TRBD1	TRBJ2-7	TGTGCCAGCAGATGGGACAGATCGACCTACGAGCAGTACTTC	CASRWDRSTYEQYF
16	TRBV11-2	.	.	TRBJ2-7	TGTGCCAGCAGCTCACTACACGGGGGGCCCACCTACGAGCAGTACTTC	CASSSLHGGPTYEQYF
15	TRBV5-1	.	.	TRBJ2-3	TGCGCCAGCAGCTTGAAGTTAAGCCCCACAGATACGCAGTATTTT	CASSLKLSPTDTQYF
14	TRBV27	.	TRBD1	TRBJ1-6	TGTGCCAGCAGCCCTGGACAGGGCCGGTCACCCCTCCACTTT	CASSPGQGRSPLHF
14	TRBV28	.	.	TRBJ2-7	TGTGCCAGCAGTATAGGAGGCAGAGCCTACGAGCAGTACTTC	CASSIGGRAYEQYF
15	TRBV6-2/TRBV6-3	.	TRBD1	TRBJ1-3	TGTGCCAGCAGTCGGCCGACAGGGACTGGAAACACCATATATTTT	CASSRPTGTGNTIYF
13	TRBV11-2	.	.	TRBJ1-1	TGTGCCAGCAGCTTAGATCCCTCGACAGAAGCTTTCTTT	CASSLDPSTEAFF
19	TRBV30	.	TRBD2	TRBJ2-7	TGTGCCTGGAGTGTATTACCCCTTGCAGACAGCGGGAGCTCCTACGAGCAGTACTTC	CAWSVLPLADSGSSYEQYF
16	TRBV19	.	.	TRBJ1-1	TGTGCCAGTAGAGGGAGAATGGGTAGTGGTGACACTGAAGCTTTCTTT	CASRGRMGSGDTEAFF
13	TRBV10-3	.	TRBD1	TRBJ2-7	TGTGCCATCAGCGGGACAGAAAACTACGAGCAGTACTTC	CAISGTENYEQYF
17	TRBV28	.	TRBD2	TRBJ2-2	TGTGCCAGCAGTCCATGGGGGCGGGAGGGCGGCACCGGGGAGCTGTTTTTT	CASSPWGREGGTGELFF
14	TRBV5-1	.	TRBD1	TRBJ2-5	TGCGCCAGCAGCTTAACGGGACAGGGAGAGACCCAGTACTTC	CASSLTGQGETQYF
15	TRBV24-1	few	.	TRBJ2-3	TGTGCCACCAGTCCCGGAGACTACAGGGCAGATACGCAGTATTTT	CATSPGDYRADTQYF
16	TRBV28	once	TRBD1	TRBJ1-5	TGTGCCAGCAGTTTATACGAGGGACAGCGCTATCAGCCCCAGCATTTT	CASSLYEGQRYQPQHF
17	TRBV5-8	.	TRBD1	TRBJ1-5	TGTGCCAGCAGCTTTGGGGGGTTGGGGACAGTCCCTCAGCCCCAGCATTTT	CASSFGGLGTVPQPQHF
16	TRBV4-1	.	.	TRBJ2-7	TGCGCCAGCAGCCAAGATTTTAACGGTGGTTTCTACGAGCAGTACTTC	CASSQDFNGGFYEQYF
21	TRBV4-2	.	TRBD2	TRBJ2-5	TGTGCCAGCAGCCAAGATGCGGGGACTAGCGCCCGGAGAGGAGTACGAGAGACCCAGTACTTC	CASSQDAGTSARRGVRETQYF
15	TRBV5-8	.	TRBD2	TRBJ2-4	TGTGCCAGCAGCTTCTCGATGGGGGGGATAAACATTCAGTACTTC	CASSFSMGGINIQYF
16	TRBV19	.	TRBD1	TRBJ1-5	TGTGCCAGTAGTAGCCCGACAGGGTTTAGCAATCAGCCCCAGCATTTT	CASSSPTGFSNQPQHF
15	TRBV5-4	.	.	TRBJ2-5	TGTGCCAGCAGCCCCACCGGAAACAGGGAAGAGACCCAGTACTTC	CASSPTGNREETQYF
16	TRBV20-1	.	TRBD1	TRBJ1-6	TGCAGTGCTAGTCTGCCCCCGGGACAGGGGGGTTCACCCCTCCACTTT	CSASLPPGQGGSPLHF
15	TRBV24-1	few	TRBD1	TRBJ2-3	TGTGCCACCAGTGATTGGACAGGGAGCACAGATACGCAGTATTTT	CATSDWTGSTDTQYF